The 5 T cell receptor beta chains in this list originate from one sample, sequenced in a study of blood T cell repertoires in COVID-19. Measured with immunoSEQ multiplex PCR; TCRdb has only the in-frame clones, and not every one. The sample holds 70,000 to 85,000 clones; around four fifths are singletons and the top ten take roughly 40%. The material sequenced was peripheral blood. Receptor source: a man of 80 years or more with active or convalescent COVID-19.

This clone was picked up one time. V usage is TRBV19 and J usage is TRBJ2-3; 10 nucleotides line up with TRBD2. Germline V gives CDR1 LNHDA, CDR2 SQIVND (reference sequence). This CDR3 spans 14 amino acids. With V trimmed by 4 bases and J by 6 bases, 4 bases remained unmatched. CDR3 loop: CASSKAGGPDTQYF. CDR3 sequence (DNA): TGTGCCAGTAGTAAAGCGGGAGGGCCCGATACGCAGTATTTT.

The rearrangement uses TRBV5-5 and TRBJ1-2; D is undetermined. The CDR3 is 13 residues long. V lost 0 bases and J 1 base, leaving 4 bases between the germline ends. Per the germline V gene, CDR1 is SGHKS and CDR2 is YYEKEE (reference sequence). The CDR3 coding sequence is TGTGCCAGCAGCTTGGGCGGTAACTATGGCTACACCTTC. Protein: CASSLGGNYGYTF.

The rearrangement uses TRBV28 and TRBJ1-1; 7 positions agree with TRBD1. The CDR3 consists of 15 residues. The germline CDR1 and CDR2 sequences are MDHEN and SYDVKM. The V gene end was trimmed by 4 bases and the J gene end by 0 bases; junction bases not matched to a gene: 5. CDR3 in DNA: TGTGCCAGCAGTTCCACAGGGGTGGTGAACACTGAAGCTTTCTTT. This encodes CASSSTGVVNTEAFF.

The rearrangement joins TRBV6-2 or TRBV6-3 to TRBJ2-1; D unclear. The germline V gene encodes CDR1 MNHEY and CDR2 SVGEGT. V was cut by 2 bases and J by 10 bases, with 12 bases left in between. The CDR3 consists of 13 residues. For the CDR3, the DNA is TGTGCCAGCAGTTACGGGCCGTTCAGGGAGCAGTTCTTC. Protein product: CASSYGPFREQFF.

This clone was seen once. The CDR3 is CASSYSPGGQTQYF. The CDR3 DNA reads TGTGCCAGCAGTTACTCACCAGGAGGGCAGACCCAGTACTTC. This chain links TRBV6-5 with TRBJ2-5; tentative D call: TRBD2 (6 bases). Germline V gene data show CDR1 as MNHEY and CDR2 as SVGAGI. The CDR3 spans 14 residues. V shed 0 bases and J shed 6 bases, with 11 bases lying between them.